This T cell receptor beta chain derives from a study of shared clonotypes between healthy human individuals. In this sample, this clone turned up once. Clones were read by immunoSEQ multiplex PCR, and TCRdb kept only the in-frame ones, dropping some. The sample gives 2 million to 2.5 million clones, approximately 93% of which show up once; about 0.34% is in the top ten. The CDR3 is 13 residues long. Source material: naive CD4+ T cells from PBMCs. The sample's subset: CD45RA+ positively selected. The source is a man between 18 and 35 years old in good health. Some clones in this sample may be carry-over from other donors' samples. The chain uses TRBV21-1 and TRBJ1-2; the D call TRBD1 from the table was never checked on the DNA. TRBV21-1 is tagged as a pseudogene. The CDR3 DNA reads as TGTGCCAGCAGCCCTCGGCACAGCCCTGGCTACACCTTC. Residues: CASSPRHSPGYTF.